The 18 T cell receptor beta chains in this list originate from one sample, sequenced in a study of Graves' ophthalmopathy and Graves' hyperthyroidism. TCR beta CDR3 amplification used RNA transcripts. RT-PCR was first run with HTBI primers, then multiplex PCR in a second round. TCRdb re-derived calls from the multiplex PCR reads in MiXCR, one entry per CDR3 protein. The table shows more than 150,000 distinct CDR3 sequences, with 37% occurring only once. The sequenced sample consisted of peripheral blood. The receptors here all came from a woman between 35 and 50 years old with Graves' ophthalmopathy.

This clonotype came up a few times. This sequence joins TRBV11-2 and TRBJ1-2, with unresolved D. With 0 bases removed from V and 4 bases from J, the gap between germline ends came to 12 bases. The CDR3 extends over 15 amino acids. Germline V CDR1 and CDR2: SGHAT, FQNNGV. The CDR3 DNA reads TGTGCCAGCAGCTTAGATCGATGGACGGTCTATGGCTACACCTTC. Its translation is CASSLDRWTVYGYTF.

The chain uses TRBV6-1 and TRBJ2-5; D call uncertain. Germline loops: CDR1 MNHNS, CDR2 SASEGT. V was clipped by 6 bases and J by 6 bases, with 11 bases between them. The length of the CDR3 is 12 residues. CDR3 loop: CASSGFVKTQYF. The CDR3 bases are TGTGCCAGCAGCGGATTTGTGAAGACCCAGTACTTC.

This clonotype was observed a single time. The chain combines TRBV6-5 with TRBJ2-5, with D unresolved. This CDR3 comprises 14 residues. The V gene's germline CDR1 is MNHEY and CDR2 SVGAGI. Trimming removed 2 bases from V and 3 bases from J, with 10 bases in between. The CDR3 sequence is CASSYEAAKETQYF. CDR3 sequence (DNA): TGTGCCAGCAGTTACGAGGCCGCGAAAGAGACCCAGTACTTC.

The chain recombines TRBV11-2 with TRBJ1-1, with D possibly TRBD1 on 5 matching bases. Trimming took 1 base from V and 0 from J, leaving 9 bases between them. The germline gives CDR1 SGHAT, CDR2 FQNNGV. The CDR3 loop spans 15 amino acids. This chain's CDR3 is CASSLVPGLNTEAFF. Here the CDR3 DNA reads TGTGCCAGCAGCTTAGTCCCGGGACTGAACACTGAAGCTTTCTTT.

This clonotype was observed many times. The chain couples TRBV20-1 to TRBJ1-2, with 9 bases fitting TRBD1. The germline CDR1 and CDR2 sequences are DFQATT and SNEGSKA (reference sequence). V shed 0 bases, J shed 4 bases, and the junction held 9 bases outside the gene matches. The CDR3 has 16 residues. CDR3 residues: CSARDRDRGNLYGYTF. CDR3 nucleotide sequence: TGCAGTGCTAGAGATCGCGACAGGGGGAATCTCTATGGCTACACCTTC.

This clonotype was picked up many times. The V and J genes are TRBV11-3 and TRBJ1-2, with D possibly being TRBD1 (5 bases). Germline loops: CDR1 SGHNT, CDR2 YENEEA. V lost 2 bases and J lost 5, with 12 bases in between. The CDR3 runs 14 residues. The CDR3 sequence: CASSLQPDSYGYTF. Here the CDR3 DNA reads TGTGCCAGCAGCTTACAACCCGACAGTTATGGCTACACCTTC.

This clonotype was seen many times. The rearrangement uses TRBV9 and TRBJ2-7; D is perhaps TRBD1 (5 bases). V was pared by 0 bases and J by 8 bases, with 12 bases between. The germline CDR1 and CDR2 sequences are SGDLS and YYNGEE. The CDR3 runs to 13 residues. CDR3 amino acids: CASSVVQGEQQYF. The CDR3 DNA reads as TGTGCCAGCAGCGTAGTTCAAGGGGAACAGCAGTACTTC.

This clonotype was observed many times. The V and J genes are TRBV18 and TRBJ1-1; 9 bases align to TRBD1. V shed 4 bases and J 6 bases; nucleotides not matched to a gene: 6. CDR1 and CDR2 (germline): KGHSH, LQKENI. The CDR3 has 14 residues. CDR3 loop: CASSLGQGSPEAFF. The CDR3 bases are TGTGCCAGCTCACTGGGACAGGGAAGCCCTGAAGCTTTCTTT.

The chain is built from TRBV15 and TRBJ2-7; TRBD2 matches 8 bases. Germline lookup yields CDR1 LNHNV and CDR2 YYDKDF (reference sequence). CDR3 length: 13 residues. The V segment lost 5 bases and the J segment 5 bases; nucleotides outside the gene matches: 5. This CDR3 reads CATSREGPDEQYF. The CDR3 bases are TGTGCCACCAGCCGGGAGGGCCCGGACGAGCAGTACTTC.

The CDR3 region is CASSSRLIQETQYF. CDR3 DNA: TGTGCCAGCAGCTCCCGACTGATACAAGAGACCCAGTACTTC. The chain employs TRBV7-8 and TRBJ2-5, with D unclear. Germline values: CDR1 SGHVS, CDR2 FQNEAQ. V dropped 4 bases and J dropped 2 bases, with 11 bases sitting between them. The CDR3 length is 14 residues.

This clonotype occurred many times. The chain has TRBV6-1 and TRBJ2-2; weak D call: TRBD1 (6 bases). V gave up 3 bases and J gave up 0 bases, with 8 bases separating them. CDR3 size: 15 residues. Germline V gene sequence: CDR1 MNHNS, CDR2 SASEGT. The CDR3 sequence: CASSDRDTNTGELFF. The CDR3, as DNA: TGTGCCAGCAGTGACCGGGACACGAACACCGGGGAGCTGTTTTTT.

This clonotype was found many times. This rearrangement joins TRBV4-3 to TRBJ1-1; perhaps TRBD1 as D (5 bases). This CDR3 has 14 residues. Trimming left V 3 bases short and J 2 bases short, with 10 bases between. CDR1 is LGHNA, CDR2 YSLEER, per germline. CDR3 residues: CASSQRTHNTEAFF. The CDR3 nucleotides are TGCGCCAGCAGCCAGAGGACACATAACACTGAAGCTTTCTTT.

This clonotype was seen repeatedly, ten times or more. The rearrangement links TRBV19 to TRBJ1-5; TRBD1 might be the D (5 bases). Germline V gene data show CDR1 as LNHDA and CDR2 as SQIVND (reference sequence). V was clipped by 4 bases and J by 4 bases, with 11 bases between them. The CDR3 consists of 14 residues. The CDR3: CASSRRDGNQPQHF. Written as DNA, the CDR3 is TGTGCCAGTAGTAGACGGGACGGTAATCAGCCCCAGCATTTT.

This chain connects TRBV6-5 to TRBJ1-1; no reliable D call. The CDR3 is 11 residues long. Germline lookup yields CDR1 MNHEY and CDR2 SVGAGI. Trimming removed 2 bases from V and 6 bases from J, with 4 bases in between. CDR3 bases: TGTGCCAGCAGTTACGATGCTGAAGCTTTCTTT. It is translated as CASSYDAEAFF.

This clonotype was seen at least ten times. The CDR3 DNA reads TGTGCCAGCAGTTACGTTGGGACTAGCGGTCTAACGGTGTACTTC. Translation: CASSYVGTSGLTVYF. V is TRBV6-5 and J is TRBJ2-7, with 11 bases lining up with TRBD2. Germline CDR1 and CDR2: MNHEY and SVGAGI. This CDR3 is built from 15 residues. J was trimmed by 12 bases and V by 2 bases; bases with no gene match: 12.

In its sample, this clonotype was seen many times. The rearrangement joins TRBV6-5 to TRBJ1-6; TRBD1 aligns across 9 bases. Germline CDR1 reads MNHEY; CDR2 reads SVGAGI. V shed 8 bases, J shed 5 bases, and the junction held 7 bases outside the gene matches. The CDR3 contains 15 residues. CDR3 loop: CASPPRTGDNSPLHF. The CDR3 DNA reads as TGTGCCAGCCCCCCCCGGACAGGGGATAATTCACCCCTCCACTTT.

This clonotype was seen at least ten times. CDR3 loop: CASKPGVYQPQHF. The DNA for the CDR3 is TGTGCCAGTAAACCGGGAGTCTATCAGCCCCAGCATTTT. The V gene is TRBV19, the J gene TRBJ1-5; D not resolved. This CDR3 is 13 amino acids long. Per germline, CDR1 LNHDA and CDR2 SQIVND (reference sequence). Trimming cost V 7 bases and J 5 bases, with 12 bases left between them. The full variable domain, its missing parts supplied by reference TRBV19 and TRBJ1-5, is DGGITQSPKYLFRKEGQNVTLSCEQNLNHDAMYWYRQDPGQGLRLIYYSQIVNDFQKGDIAEGYSVSREKKESFPLTVTSAQKNPTAFYLCASKPGVYQPQHFGDGTRLSIL.

This clonotype was found once. This chain joins TRBV28 and TRBJ2-7; 8 bases map to TRBD2. The CDR3 covers 14 residues. Germline trimming cut 4 bases from V and 4 bases from J; bases unmatched to any gene: 6. Germline assignment: CDR1 MDHEN and CDR2 SYDVKM. CDR3 amino acids: CASSSGLAMYEQYF. The CDR3 nucleotides are TGTGCCAGCAGTTCCGGACTAGCTATGTACGAGCAGTACTTC.